The 17 T cell receptor beta chains reported below all come from one sample, sequenced in a study of shared clonotypes between healthy human individuals. Produced via immunoSEQ multiplex PCR; TCRdb's table is partial and in-frame only. The sample carries about 510,000 clones, almost 97% recorded once. Material for sequencing was naive CD4+ T cells sorted from blood. Stated subset: CD45RA+ positively selected. These receptors were taken from a woman in her 30s in good health.

The rearrangement joins TRBV11-2 to TRBJ1-5; 7 bases fit TRBD1. CDR1 and CDR2 from the germline V gene are SGHAT and FQNNGV. This CDR3 comprises 17 residues. V lost 5 bases to trimming and J lost 0 bases; unmatched junction nucleotides: 10. The CDR3 here is CASSRRSGTVSNQPQHF. CDR3 nucleotides: TGTGCCAGCAGCCGCCGCTCGGGGACAGTTAGCAATCAGCCCCAGCATTTT.

The chain couples TRBV11-2 to TRBJ2-5, with TRBD1 identical over 7 bases. The J call may be in error: the DNA end matches TRBJ2-7 better. The CDR3 runs 15 residues. Per germline, CDR1 SGHAT and CDR2 FQNNGV. Here the CDR3 DNA reads TGTGCCAGCAGCCAACAGGGGCTACTACACTACGAGCAGTACTTC. Protein: CASSQQGLLHYEQYF.

The chain combines TRBV4-1 with TRBJ2-2; 10 bases are a match to TRBD1. Germline trimming cut 0 bases from V and 7 bases from J; bases unmatched to any gene: 2. The V gene's germline CDR1 is MGHRA and CDR2 YSYEKL. This CDR3 comprises 15 residues. Here the CDR3 reads CASSQDWTGGGELFF. CDR3 DNA sequence: TGCGCCAGCAGCCAAGATTGGACAGGGGGCGGGGAGCTGTTTTTT.

The table lists this clone with a count of one. The chain employs TRBV29-1 and TRBJ2-7; no clear D. V lost 2 bases, J lost 7 bases, and 15 bases lay in between. The CDR3 covers 13 residues. Looked up from germline, CDR1 is SQVTM and CDR2 is ANQGSEA. The CDR3 DNA is TGCAGCGTTGAAAGGCTTAGTCTGGGGGAGCAGTACTTC. Amino acids: CSVERLSLGEQYF.

V gene TRBV28 combines with J gene TRBJ1-1; tentative D call: TRBD1 (5 bases). CDR3 length equals 13 residues. V lost 3 bases to trimming and J lost 10 bases, with 15 bases between them. Germline V gene data show CDR1 as MDHEN and CDR2 as SYDVKM. The CDR3 loop is CASSLGPRSSAFF. The CDR3 DNA reads as TGTGCCAGCAGTTTGGGACCGCGGTCCTCAGCTTTCTTT. The complete variable domain, with remaining parts taken from reference TRBV28 and TRBJ1-1, reads DVKVTQSSRYLVKRTGEKVFLECVQDMDHENMFWYRQDPGLGLRLIYFSYDVKMKEKGDIPEGYSVSREKKERFSLILESASTNQTSMYLCASSLGPRSSAFFGQGTRLTVV.

The genes are TRBV19 and TRBJ1-2; 7 bases match TRBD1. The CDR3 length is 16 residues. Germline CDR1 LNHDA, CDR2 SQIVND (reference sequence). The ends lost 9 bases at V and 3 bases at J; junction bases unmatched: 16. In DNA, the CDR3 is TGTGCCAGCCAAGGGACAGCCCTCCTGGGGGACTATGGCTACACCTTC. Translating it yields CASQGTALLGDYGYTF.

V gene TRBV28 combines with J gene TRBJ1-5; D is ambiguous. Trimming removed 6 bases at V and 3 bases at J, with 15 bases between. The CDR3 sequence is 15 residues long. Germline values: CDR1 MDHEN, CDR2 SYDVKM. In DNA, the CDR3 is TGTGCCAGCAGCTCCAGGCGCGGCTACAATCAGCCCCAGCATTTT. Encoded protein: CASSSRRGYNQPQHF.

Details on this clone: One end of the junction varies from germline; a read error may be responsible. This chain links TRBV5-4 with TRBJ1-4, with 7 bases lining up with TRBD1. The CDR3 contains 16 residues. Germline loops: CDR1 SGHNT, CDR2 YYREEE (reference sequence). The CDR3 spells CASSAGQHSTTEKLFF. CDR3 nucleotide sequence: TGTGCCAGCAGCGCGGGACAGCACTCAACTACTGAAAAACTGTTTTTT.

This rearrangement joins TRBV27 to TRBJ2-3, with no clear D. Germline CDR1 and CDR2: MNHEY and SMNVEV (reference sequence). V was shortened by 4 bases and J by 6 bases, with 5 bases between the two germline ends. The CDR3 is 11 residues long. The CDR3 here is CASSSPDTQYF. The CDR3 coding sequence is TGTGCCAGCAGTTCTCCGGATACGCAGTATTTT.

V and J are TRBV7-6 and TRBJ2-7; the match to TRBD1 covers 8 bases. This CDR3 comprises 16 residues. Germline-derived CDR1 and CDR2 are SGHVS and FNYEAQ. The trim removed 5 bases at V and 1 base at J, leaving 10 bases unmatched. The CDR3 spells CASSRGQGAGSYEQYF. CDR3 nucleotide sequence: TGTGCCAGCAGCCGCGGCCAGGGGGCGGGGTCCTACGAGCAGTACTTC.

This chain connects TRBV5-1 to TRBJ1-4; 9 positions agree with TRBD1. Germline V gene sequence: CDR1 SGHRS, CDR2 YFSETQ. This CDR3 comprises 16 residues. Trimming removed 3 bases from V and 3 bases from J; junction bases left unmatched: 6. This chain's CDR3 is CASSSTGQGSNEKLFF. DNA for the CDR3: TGCGCCAGCAGCTCTACCGGACAGGGGTCTAATGAAAAACTGTTTTTT.

The rearrangement joins TRBV28 to TRBJ2-2; 8 nucleotides align to TRBD1. The germline gives CDR1 MDHEN, CDR2 SYDVKM. The V and J ends lost 8 bases and 5 bases, in that order; junction bases with no gene match: 7. The CDR3 length is 14 residues. The CDR3 protein is CASQPQGATGELFF. The DNA of the CDR3 is TGTGCCAGCCAACCCCAGGGGGCGACCGGGGAGCTGTTTTTT. The whole variable domain, remainder taken from reference TRBV28 and TRBJ2-2, is DVKVTQSSRYLVKRTGEKVFLECVQDMDHENMFWYRQDPGLGLRLIYFSYDVKMKEKGDIPEGYSVSREKKERFSLILESASTNQTSMYLCASQPQGATGELFFGEGSRLTVL.

Of note for this clone: A read error may account for a junction end that differs from germline. This sequence joins TRBV19 and TRBJ2-1; D unclear. This CDR3 contains 15 residues. Germline CDR1 and CDR2: LNHDA and SQIVND (reference sequence). CDR3 coding DNA: TGTGCCAGTAGTAGTCGTACGTCGTACGGAAATGAGCCGTTCTTC. Protein product: CASSSRTSYGNEPFF.

This chain joins TRBV7-2 and TRBJ1-2; D gene ambiguous. Deletions cut 0 bases from V and 5 bases from J, with 13 bases between. CDR1 is SGHTA and CDR2 is FQGNSA in the germline V gene. The CDR3 is made up of 15 amino acids. DNA of the CDR3: TGTGCCAGCAGCTTAGCCGACGGGGAGGGATATGGCTACACCTTC. It translates to CASSLADGEGYGYTF.

This chain joins TRBV5-4 and TRBJ2-5; the D call may be TRBD1 or TRBD2 (6 bases each). Germline V CDR1 and CDR2: SGHNT, YYREEE (reference sequence). CDR3 length equals 14 residues. The V and J ends lost 5 bases and 2 bases respectively, with 13 bases between them. The DNA for the CDR3 is TGTGCCAGCAGTGCGGGACAACTTCAAGAGACCCAGTACTTC. Residues: CASSAGQLQETQYF.

This clone was picked up a small number of times. This same CDR3 is encoded by further DNA sequences in the sample. The chain combines TRBV18 with TRBJ1-5; unclear D gene. This CDR3 contains 14 residues. Germline values: CDR1 KGHSH, CDR2 LQKENI. V lost 2 bases to trimming and J lost 0 bases, with 5 bases between them. The CDR3, as DNA: TGTGCCAGCTCACCAGGGAGTAGCAATCAGCCCCAGCATTTT. The encoded protein is CASSPGSSNQPQHF.

This clone has only one observation. The rearrangement joins TRBV15 to TRBJ2-1; 10 nucleotides agree with TRBD2. This CDR3 is 19 amino acids long. The V gene's germline CDR1 is LNHNV and CDR2 YYDKDF (reference sequence). Trimming removed 4 bases from V and 3 bases from J; junction bases left unmatched: 15. This CDR3 reads CATSNPLGRAGGVYNEQFF. Here the CDR3 DNA reads TGTGCCACCAGCAACCCCCTTGGGAGAGCGGGAGGGGTCTACAATGAGCAGTTCTTC.